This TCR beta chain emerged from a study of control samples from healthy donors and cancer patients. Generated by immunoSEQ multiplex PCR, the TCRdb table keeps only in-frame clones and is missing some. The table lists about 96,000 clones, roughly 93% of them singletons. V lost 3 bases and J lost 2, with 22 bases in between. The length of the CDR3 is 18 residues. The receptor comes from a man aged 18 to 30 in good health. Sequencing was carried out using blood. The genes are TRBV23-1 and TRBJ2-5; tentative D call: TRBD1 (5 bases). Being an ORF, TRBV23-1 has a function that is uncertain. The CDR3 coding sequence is TGCGCCAGCAGTCACCCCAAATCGGACATAAACGAGCAAGAGACCCAGTACTTC. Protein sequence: CASSHPKSDINEQETQYF.